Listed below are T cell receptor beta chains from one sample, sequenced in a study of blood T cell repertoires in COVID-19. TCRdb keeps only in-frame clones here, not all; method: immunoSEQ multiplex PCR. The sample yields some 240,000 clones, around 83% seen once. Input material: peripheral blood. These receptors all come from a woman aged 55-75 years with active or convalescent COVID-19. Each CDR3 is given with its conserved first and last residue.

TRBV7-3,CASSLRGNTEAFF
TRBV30,CAWSFNYYNEQFF
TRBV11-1,CASSFAWPTGEKLFF
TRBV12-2,CASRPSCRPAPGLAARGTQYF
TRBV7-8,CASSLRGGQGAGFVRETQYF
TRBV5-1,CASSTVYSGANVLTF
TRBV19,CASSIGAGYGYTF
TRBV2,CASSRQGWNQPQHF
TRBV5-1,CASSLEGTGEVDTQYF
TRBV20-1,CSAWDRNTIYF
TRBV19,CASQEGRKTGHYGYTF
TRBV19,CASSMLGQVADTQYF
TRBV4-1,CASSHAKTGQETQYF
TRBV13,CASSGFWTGKNTGELFF
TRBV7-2,CASGVWRAKNIQYF
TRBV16,CASSPLGRGGSYNEQFF
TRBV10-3,CAIKPASNYNEQFF
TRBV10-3,CAIRSGLNTEAFF
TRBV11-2,CASSLELASGETQYF
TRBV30,CAGQAYGYTF
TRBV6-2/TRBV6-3,CASSPGRMTYTF
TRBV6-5,CASTWTGMGNTEAFF
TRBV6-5,CASSYPPGGGNYGYTF
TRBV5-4,CASSRGTVEQETQYF
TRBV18,CASSTPANTIRNTGELFF
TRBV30,CAWSTGQGNSPLHF
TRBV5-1,CASSPRPQEGRVEQFF
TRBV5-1,CASTLDPGIANYGYTF
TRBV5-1,CASSQTSVGPYEQYF
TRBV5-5,CASSPTGSQYNSPLHF
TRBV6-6,CASSLRQGASFF
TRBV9,CASRPSTDTQYF
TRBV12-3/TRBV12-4,CASTDRDQETQYF
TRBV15,CATSLRPEEGPQHF
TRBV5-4,CASSLGTGSGYTF
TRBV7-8,CASSPRTPGRGGTEAFF
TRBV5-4,CASSSRDSYEQYF